This T cell receptor beta chain was identified in a study of CD8 T cells in ankylosing spondylitis. Whole-study findings and limits: A number of the motif variants had already been described in reactive arthritis synovial fluid and blood. One TCR beta motif, made up of seven to nine highly homologous variants, appeared characteristic of ankylosing spondylitis blood.

V gave up 4 bases and J gave up 5 bases, with 15 bases separating them. The CDR3 is 14 residues long. The V gene's germline CDR1 is SGDLS and CDR2 YYNGEE. As regards this clonotype: Its target is unknown.

With molecular barcodes, quantitative 5'-RACE was used to make the TCR beta libraries. In TCRdb, the 5' RACE reads were re-called with MiXCR into one record per CDR3 protein. Of around 770,000 distinct CDR3 sequences listed, 10% to 15% are singletons. This receptor was obtained from a male donor with ankylosing spondylitis. The chain uses TRBV9 and TRBJ1-2; D remains unclear. The sequencing input was blood, either unsorted or a sorted T cell fraction (not recorded which). The CDR3 is CASSPRRERYGYTF. DNA for the CDR3: TGTGCCAGCAGCCCACGGAGGGAAAGATATGGCTACACCTTC.